A single sample gave rise to the 6 T cell receptor beta chains below, sequenced in a study of PD-1 blockade in classical Hodgkin lymphoma. The table came from immunoSEQ multiplex PCR; TCRdb's copy has only in-frame clones and leaves some out. The repertoire holds over 50,000 clones, with roughly 66% as singletons. Each patient's relapse followed autologous stem cell transplantation, and brentuximab vedotin exposure varied. Sequencing was performed on peripheral blood mononuclear cells (PBMCs), taken before the second cycle of nivolumab. The receptors were gathered from a human donor with classical Hodgkin lymphoma.

The chain uses TRBV6-5 and TRBJ2-7; TRBD2 is a possible D gene (5 bases). V lost 4 bases, J lost 2 bases, and 12 bases lay in between. Per germline, CDR1 MNHEY and CDR2 SVGAGI. The CDR3 runs to 14 residues. The CDR3 loop reads CASSSTGIPYEQYF. In DNA form, the CDR3 reads TGTGCCAGCAGTTCAACCGGGATCCCCTACGAGCAGTACTTC.

The chain employs TRBV7-2 and TRBJ2-4; D may be TRBD1 (6 bases). Trimming took off 2 bases at V and 2 bases at J, with 16 bases between the two ends. The length of the CDR3 is 17 residues. The germline V gene encodes CDR1 SGHTA and CDR2 FQGNSA. The CDR3 nucleotides read TGTGCCAGCAGCTTAACAGTGCTACAGGGATCCAAAAACATTCAGTACTTC. It codes for CASSLTVLQGSKNIQYF.

Comments on this clone: This same CDR3 is encoded by further DNA sequences in the sample. The chain is built from TRBV27 and TRBJ1-5; 7 nucleotides agree with TRBD1. Germline lookup yields CDR1 MNHEY and CDR2 SMNVEV (reference sequence). The J segment lost 2 bases and the V segment lost 7 bases, leaving 5 bases of the junction unmatched. This CDR3 contains 14 residues. The CDR3, as DNA: TGTGCCAGCACCCGGACAGGTGGCAATCAGCCCCAGCATTTT. The encoded protein is CASTRTGGNQPQHF.

V and J are TRBV30 and TRBJ1-3; 7 bases align to TRBD1. CDR3 length equals 15 residues. V dropped 3 bases and J dropped 8; count of bases not matched to a gene: 13. Germline CDR1 GTSNPN, CDR2 SVGIG (reference sequence). The CDR3 coding sequence is TGTGCCTGGAGCTCCTGGGGAGGGGGCCTATACACCATATATTTT. It encodes CAWSSWGGGLYTIYF.

This clone was recorded a few times. The gene calls are TRBV6-1 and TRBJ1-5; 8 nucleotides line up with TRBD1. Losses at the gene ends were 6 bases for V and 3 bases for J; bases not matched to a gene: 4. The CDR3 covers 14 residues. Germline CDR1 reads MNHNS; CDR2 reads SASEGT. CDR3 region: CASRTGVDNQPQHF. Written as DNA, the CDR3 is TGTGCCAGCAGGACAGGGGTCGACAATCAGCCCCAGCATTTT.

This clone came up a few times. This rearrangement joins TRBV27 to TRBJ2-5, with unresolved D. Deletions cut 6 bases from V and 0 bases from J, with 20 bases between. The CDR3 is 17 residues long. Germline V gene data show CDR1 as MNHEY and CDR2 as SMNVEV (reference sequence). The CDR3 reads CASSRRPPRAYQETQYF. CDR3 DNA: TGTGCCAGCAGCCGTCGACCACCCAGAGCGTACCAAGAGACCCAGTACTTC.